The 23 T cell receptor beta chains given below trace back to one sample, sequenced in a study of T cells in Graves' hyperthyroidism and ophthalmopathy (dated by TCRdb to about 2019). Libraries were prepared through multiplex PCR. TCRdb shows the sequencer as Illumina HiSeq 2000. Amplification of TCR beta CDR3 regions was carried out from RNA transcripts. The TCR CDR3 was subjected to a first round of RT-PCR using the HTBI primer set and the Qiagen OneStep RT-PCR kit. TCRdb reran the public reads through fastp at Q25 and MiXCR, keeping productive beta chains. Records with the same CDR3 protein are collapsed into one entry carrying the most frequent genes and DNA. The sample contains hundreds of thousands of distinct CDR3 sequences, more than 30% of them found a single time. The top ten clones comprise 7.5% to 9.5% of the sample. Sequencing was done on a sample of blood. These receptors were taken from a young man with Graves' hyperthyroidism.

This clonotype was found a few times. The chain combines TRBV14 with TRBJ2-2, with D hard to call. V dropped 2 bases and J dropped 5 bases, with 15 bases sitting between them. CDR1 is SGHDN and CDR2 is FVKESK in the germline V gene. CDR3 length: 16 residues. The CDR3 DNA follows: TGTGCCAGCAGCCAACGACCAGTTGCTCGGACCGGGGAGCTGTTTTTT. This encodes CASSQRPVARTGELFF.

The sample holds one count of this clonotype. This sequence joins TRBV29-1 and TRBJ1-4, with D perhaps TRBD1 (5 bases). Germline loops: CDR1 SQVTM, CDR2 ANQGSEA. V was shortened by 6 bases and J by 10 bases, with 21 bases between the two germline ends. The CDR3 contains 14 residues. The CDR3 DNA follows: TGCAGCGTCCTTTACAGGAGGGCTTCTGGAAAACTGTTTTTT. Translated: CSVLYRRASGKLFF.

The J gene is TRBJ2-7, the V gene TRBV7-2; 7 nucleotides agree with TRBD1. The CDR3 has 15 residues. V dropped 4 bases and J dropped 3; count of bases not matched to a gene: 9. Germline V CDR1 and CDR2: SGHTA, FQGNSA. CDR3 coding DNA: TGTGCCAGCAGCTCGTTTGACAGGGTTGGCTACGAGCAGTACTTC. Its protein is CASSSFDRVGYEQYF.

The rearrangement joins TRBV20-1 to TRBJ2-3; D possibly corresponds to TRBD2 (6 bases). CDR3 length: 16 residues. Trimming stripped 3 bases from V and 3 bases from J, with 19 bases between. The germline CDR1 and CDR2 sequences are DFQATT and SNEGSKA (reference sequence). This CDR3 reads CSASGPSVGKTDTQYF. The CDR3, as DNA: TGCAGTGCTAGCGGGCCTAGCGTAGGGAAGACAGATACGCAGTATTTT.

V usage is TRBV6-5 and J usage is TRBJ2-7; D possibly matches TRBD1 or TRBD2 (6 bases each). CDR1 is MNHEY, CDR2 SVGAGI, per germline. The CDR3 has 15 residues. V shed 6 bases and J shed 7 bases, with 22 bases lying between them. Here the CDR3 DNA reads TGTGCCAGCAGCCCGTACAGGGCCCTCGGGGGAGAGCAGTACTTC. Translating it yields CASSPYRALGGEQYF.

This clonotype occurred many times. The chain combines TRBV15 with TRBJ1-4, with 7 bases that match TRBD1. Trimming at V came to 6 bases and at J to 8 bases, leaving 6 bases not matched to a gene. Looked up from germline, CDR1 is LNHNV and CDR2 is YYDKDF (reference sequence). The CDR3 has 13 amino acids. The CDR3 spells CATRRQGGEKLFF. The CDR3 DNA is TGTGCCACCAGGAGACAGGGCGGAGAAAAACTGTTTTTT.

The chain recombines TRBV29-1 with TRBJ2-3; a possible D gene is TRBD2 (5 bases). The V gene's germline CDR1 is SQVTM and CDR2 ANQGSEA. Trimming took 8 bases from V and 0 from J, leaving 12 bases between them. There are 13 residues in the CDR3. The CDR3 reads CSSSGVSTDTQYF. Written as DNA, the CDR3 is TGCAGCTCATCCGGGGTGAGCACAGATACGCAGTATTTT.

Many counts were recorded for this clonotype. The chain recombines TRBV9 with TRBJ2-2; D gene uncertain. Germline CDR1 reads SGDLS; CDR2 reads YYNGEE. V lost 2 bases and J lost 4, with 6 bases in between. This CDR3 has 13 residues. The CDR3 loop is CASSVLATGELFF. The CDR3 bases are TGTGCCAGCAGCGTTCTTGCCACCGGGGAGCTGTTTTTT.

This clonotype occurred many times. The chain combines TRBV7-8 with TRBJ2-7; TRBD2 agrees at 9 bases. This CDR3 is 15 amino acids long. CDR1 and CDR2 (germline): SGHVS, FQNEAQ. Losses at the gene ends were 5 bases for V and 2 bases for J; bases not matched to a gene: 7. DNA of the CDR3: TGTGCCAGCAGCCCTTGGACTAGCGAGACCTACGAGCAGTACTTC. Encoded protein: CASSPWTSETYEQYF.

The chain has TRBV13 and TRBJ2-7; D gene uncertain. In germline, CDR1 is PRHDT, CDR2 FYEKMQ (reference sequence). The V gene lost 3 bases and the J gene lost 6 bases, with 9 bases spanning the gap. This CDR3 region has 12 residues. Here the CDR3 reads CASSFLTLEQYF. CDR3 sequence (DNA): TGTGCCAGCAGCTTCCTTACCCTCGAGCAGTACTTC.

The chain uses TRBV11-2 and TRBJ1-4; D remains unclear. The V end lost 5 bases, the J end lost 8 bases, and 18 bases lay between the germline ends. This CDR3 contains 15 residues. Germline loops: CDR1 SGHAT, CDR2 FQNNGV. This CDR3 is CASSPRTDSGEKLFF. The CDR3 bases are TGTGCCAGCAGCCCCCGGACGGATTCGGGGGAAAAACTGTTTTTT.

The chain joins TRBV6-6 to TRBJ1-3; D not resolved. In germline, CDR1 is MNHNY, CDR2 SVGAGI (reference sequence). The V end was cut by 7 bases, the J end by 4 bases, with 11 bases between. The CDR3 has 13 residues. The CDR3, as DNA: TGTGCCAGCACCTCGAGAGCGGGAAACACCATATATTTT. This sequence encodes CASTSRAGNTIYF.

J is TRBJ2-6 and V is TRBV5-6; 10 bases are shared with TRBD1. V lost 5 bases to trimming and J lost 4 bases; unmatched junction nucleotides: 9. Germline V CDR1 and CDR2: SGHDT, YYEEEE. The CDR3 runs to 17 residues. CDR3 sequence: CASSLTGGASGANVLTF. CDR3 in DNA: TGTGCCAGCAGTCTGACAGGGGGCGCTTCCGGGGCCAACGTCCTGACTTTC.

Comment on this clonotype: Relative to the germline gene, one junction end is altered; a read error may explain this. The rearrangement uses TRBV7-2 and TRBJ2-7; 8 positions match TRBD1. The CDR3 has 14 amino acids. Per germline, CDR1 SGHTA and CDR2 FQGNSA. DNA of the CDR3: TGCGCCAGCAGCTGGTGGACAGGGCACAACGAGCGGTACTTC. The encoded protein is CASSWWTGHNERYF. The full variable domain, rest sourced from reference TRBV7-2 and TRBJ2-7, is GAGVSQSPSNKVTEKGKDVELRCDPISGHTALYWYRQSLGQGLEFLIYFQGNSAPDKSGLPSDRFSAERTGGSVSTLTIQRTQQEDSAVYLCASSWWTGHNERYFGPGTRLTVT.

This clonotype was observed a handful of times. This chain links TRBV12-3 or TRBV12-4 with TRBJ2-6; 7 bases map to TRBD1. V was clipped by 5 bases and J by 0 bases; unmatched bases: 10. The length of the CDR3 is 18 residues. The CDR3 DNA reads as TGTGCCAGCAGTCCGCTGTCCCGGGACAGCTCTGGGGCCAACGTCCTGACTTTC. Its translation: CASSPLSRDSSGANVLTF.

This sequence joins TRBV7-2 and TRBJ1-2, with D possibly being TRBD1 (6 bases). Germline V gene lookup returns CDR1 SGHTA and CDR2 FQGNSA. Trimming took 8 bases from V and 5 from J, leaving 15 bases between them. This CDR3 has 13 residues. CDR3 region: CASSRQEPYGYTF. CDR3 in DNA: TGTGCCAGCTCCCGACAGGAGCCGTATGGCTACACCTTC.

The chain uses TRBV25-1 and TRBJ1-3; TRBD1 aligns across 8 bases. Germline CDR1 reads MGHDK; CDR2 reads SYGVNS. CDR3 length equals 14 residues. V lost 6 bases to trimming and J lost 8 bases; unmatched junction nucleotides: 9. In nucleotides, the CDR3 is TGTGCCAGCAGCTGGGGACAGGCGGCGGACACCATATATTTT. It is translated as CASSWGQAADTIYF. Filled out from reference TRBV25-1 and TRBJ1-3, the complete variable domain reads EADIYQTPRYLVIGTGKKITLECSQTMGHDKMYWYQQDPGMELHLIHYSYGVNSTEKGDLSSESTVSRIRTEHFPLTLESARPSHTSQYLCASSWGQAADTIYFGEGSWLTVV.

A few counts support this clonotype. This sequence joins TRBV7-2 and TRBJ2-7; D gene unclear. V was trimmed by 1 base and J by 3 bases, leaving 13 bases between them. This CDR3 has 15 residues. Germline values: CDR1 SGHTA, CDR2 FQGNSA. The CDR3 DNA reads as TGTGCCAGCAGCTTAGATCCACCGATATACTACGAGCAGTACTTC. It is translated as CASSLDPPIYYEQYF.

V is TRBV20-1 and J is TRBJ2-7; TRBD1 aligns across 9 bases. The germline gives CDR1 DFQATT, CDR2 SNEGSKA (reference sequence). The V and J ends lost 5 bases and 5 bases, in that order; junction bases with no gene match: 10. The CDR3 spans 14 residues. The CDR3, as DNA: TGCAGTGCTCGAAGGATTACAGGGGGCGACGAGCAGTACTTC. It translates to CSARRITGGDEQYF.

CDR3 region: CASRGTGDERYGYTF. In DNA form, the CDR3 reads TGTGCCAGCAGAGGGACAGGGGACGAGAGGTATGGCTACACCTTC. This rearrangement joins TRBV2 to TRBJ1-2; 10 nucleotides align to TRBD1. The germline gives CDR1 SNHLY, CDR2 FYNNEI. J was trimmed by 5 bases and V by 6 bases; bases with no gene match: 9. CDR3 length: 15 amino acids.

This clonotype was detected once. The CDR3 region has the DNA TGTGCCAGCAGTTACAGGACAGGGGGAAAGACTGAAGCTTTCTTT. It yields the protein CASSYRTGGKTEAFF. The V and J genes are TRBV6-5 and TRBJ1-1; 10 bases map to TRBD1. The CDR3 has 15 residues. Germline loops: CDR1 MNHEY, CDR2 SVGAGI. V was pared by 2 bases and J by 5 bases, with 5 bases of the junction left unmatched.

This sequence joins TRBV29-1 and TRBJ2-3; possibly TRBD2 for D (6 bases). This CDR3 contains 15 residues. CDR1 and CDR2 (germline): SQVTM, ANQGSEA. The V and J ends lost 6 bases and 6 bases respectively, with 22 bases between them. CDR3 sequence (DNA): TGCAGCGTCGGGGACTTTTCTGCCCACCTGGATACGCAGTATTTT. Translated, it gives CSVGDFSAHLDTQYF.

This clonotype has more than one count but fewer than ten. V and J are TRBV20-1 and TRBJ2-7; D is perhaps TRBD2 (6 bases). The CDR3 is 10 residues long. Germline loops: CDR1 DFQATT, CDR2 SNEGSKA (reference sequence). The DNA of the CDR3 is TGCGGGACTGGGGGCTACGAGCAGTACTTC. Translating it yields CGTGGYEQYF.